Below, 8 T cell receptor beta chains from the same sample are listed, as sequenced in a study of blood T cell repertoires in COVID-19. Generated by immunoSEQ multiplex PCR, the TCRdb table keeps only in-frame clones and is missing some. This repertoire shows about 150,000 clones, 85% found once; its top ten account for 6.2%. The sequencing input was PBMCs or T cells enriched from blood (not recorded which). The receptors originated from a woman in her forties who had recovered from COVID-19.

The J gene is TRBJ2-5, the V gene TRBV9, with TRBD2 matching 16 bases. The V and J ends lost 4 bases and 4 bases, in that order; junction bases with no gene match: 10. CDR3 size: 18 residues. Germline lookup yields CDR1 SGDLS and CDR2 YYNGEE. CDR3 sequence reads: CASSMGTSGREVRETQYF. The DNA for the CDR3 is TGTGCCAGCAGCATGGGGACTAGCGGGAGGGAGGTTCGAGAGACCCAGTACTTC.

The CDR3 here is CASSVSTGGETQYF. CDR3 nucleotide sequence: TGTGCCAGCAGCGTCTCAACCGGGGGGGAGACCCAGTACTTC. The chain links TRBV9 to TRBJ2-5; 7 bases match TRBD2. The CDR3 has 14 amino acids. From germline, CDR1 is SGDLS and CDR2 YYNGEE. Trimming at V came to 2 bases and at J to 5 bases, leaving 6 bases not matched to a gene.

The chain combines TRBV19 with TRBJ1-4, with TRBD1 as a possible D gene (5 bases). The V end lost 8 bases, the J end lost 0 bases, and 13 bases lay between the germline ends. From germline, CDR1 is LNHDA and CDR2 SQIVND (reference sequence). This CDR3 region has 15 residues. CDR3 sequence (DNA): TGTGCCAGTGGGACCTCGGGAGCAACTAATGAAAAACTGTTTTTT. It codes for CASGTSGATNEKLFF. The entire variable domain, with the rest obtained from reference TRBV19 and TRBJ1-4, is as follows: DGGITQSPKYLFRKEGQNVTLSCEQNLNHDAMYWYRQDPGQGLRLIYYSQIVNDFQKGDIAEGYSVSREKKESFPLTVTSAQKNPTAFYLCASGTSGATNEKLFFGSGTQLSVL.

The chain has TRBV30 and TRBJ2-4; 11 bases map to TRBD1. CDR1 GTSNPN and CDR2 SVGIG come from the germline V gene (reference sequence). The CDR3 runs to 16 residues. Trimming took 3 bases from V and 7 from J; bases not matched to a gene: 11. CDR3 in amino acids: CAWSVNEGQGANIQYF. In nucleotides, the CDR3 is TGTGCCTGGAGCGTTAACGAAGGACAGGGGGCGAACATTCAGTACTTC.

The V call is TRBV6-5, the J call TRBJ2-3; 7 bases map to TRBD2. Germline values: CDR1 MNHEY, CDR2 SVGAGI. CDR3 length: 16 amino acids. With V trimmed by 0 bases and J by 2 bases, 5 bases remained unmatched. CDR3 sequence: CASSYSGAGDTDTQYF. The CDR3 nucleotides are TGTGCCAGCAGTTACTCTGGGGCGGGAGACACAGATACGCAGTATTTT.

V usage is TRBV2 and J usage is TRBJ1-5; D is undetermined. The V and J ends lost 2 bases and 7 bases respectively, with 12 bases between them. CDR3 size: 14 residues. Germline lookup yields CDR1 SNHLY and CDR2 FYNNEI. CDR3 DNA sequence: TGTGCCAGCAGTGAATTTGCTTTCAGGCAGCCCCAGCATTTT. This sequence encodes CASSEFAFRQPQHF.

V gene TRBV30 combines with J gene TRBJ1-5; 7 bases align to TRBD1. Germline V gene sequence: CDR1 GTSNPN, CDR2 SVGIG (reference sequence). The CDR3 is 13 residues long. The junction had 7 bases not matched to a gene; V was cut back by 5 bases and J by 6 bases. CDR3 residues: CAWGTQGLQPQHF. The CDR3 nucleotides read TGTGCCTGGGGGACACAGGGGCTTCAGCCCCAGCATTTT.

The rearrangement links TRBV11-3 to TRBJ2-1, with D possibly matching TRBD2 (6 bases). This CDR3 contains 15 residues. The germline CDR1 and CDR2 sequences are SGHNT and YENEEA. Trimming took 5 bases from V and 0 from J, leaving 11 bases between them. CDR3 nucleotide sequence: TGTGCCAGCAGCCGGGACGGGAGCTCCTACAATGAGCAGTTCTTC. It encodes CASSRDGSSYNEQFF.